This TCR beta chain was retrieved from a study of cytomegalovirus exposure and HLA in healthy donors. On the study more broadly: In an earlier analysis, almost 120 million unique TCR beta sequences were found from 200 million or so T cells. Assignment to the Caucasian-associated ancestry cluster applied to around 82% of the approximately 360 genotyped donors.

The CDR3 totals 14 residues. V was shortened by 2 bases and J by 8 bases, with 15 bases between the two germline ends. Germline CDR1 is LGHNA and CDR2 is YSLEER. About this clone itself: The antigen remains undetermined.

It was with 60 Vbeta and 13 Jbeta primers that the PCR ran. The table came from immunoSEQ multiplex PCR; TCRdb's copy has only in-frame clones and leaves some out. The table has some 150,000 clones, around four fifths seen once. The study, taken as a whole, reports: Most TCR sequences proved rare, with some public TCRs found in many donors. The study had only CMV serostatus as immune exposure information.

The specimen was PBMCs. The rearrangement links TRBV4-3 to TRBJ1-1; possible D gene TRBD1, 6 bases. The TCR was taken from a woman aged 40 to 49 in good health and CMV-seronegative. CDR3 coding DNA: TGCGCCAGCAGCCAACTGGGGGGGGGCGCAGAAGCTTTCTTT. It encodes CASSQLGGGAEAFF.